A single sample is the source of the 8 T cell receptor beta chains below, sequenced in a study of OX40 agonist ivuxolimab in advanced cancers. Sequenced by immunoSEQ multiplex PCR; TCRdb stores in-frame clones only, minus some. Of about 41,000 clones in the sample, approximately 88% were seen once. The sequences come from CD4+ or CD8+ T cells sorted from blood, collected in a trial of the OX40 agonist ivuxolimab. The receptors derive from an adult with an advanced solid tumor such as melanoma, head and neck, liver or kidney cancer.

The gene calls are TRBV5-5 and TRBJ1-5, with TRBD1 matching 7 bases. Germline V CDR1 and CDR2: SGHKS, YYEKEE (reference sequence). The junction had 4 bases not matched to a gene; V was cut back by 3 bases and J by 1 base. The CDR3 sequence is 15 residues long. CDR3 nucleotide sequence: TGTGCCAGCAGCTCTAGGGGGCTGAGCAATCAGCCCCAGCATTTT. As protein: CASSSRGLSNQPQHF.

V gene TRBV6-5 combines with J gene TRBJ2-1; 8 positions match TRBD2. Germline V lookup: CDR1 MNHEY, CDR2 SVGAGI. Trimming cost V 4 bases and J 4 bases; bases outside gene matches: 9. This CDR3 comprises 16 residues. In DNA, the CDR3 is TGTGCCAGCAGTTCCCTCGGACTAGCCGGTTACAATGAGCAGTTCTTC. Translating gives CASSSLGLAGYNEQFF.

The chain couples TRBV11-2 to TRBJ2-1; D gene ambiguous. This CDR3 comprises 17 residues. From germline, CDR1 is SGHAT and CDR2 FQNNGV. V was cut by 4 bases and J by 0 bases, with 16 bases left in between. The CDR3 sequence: CASSYLSRPSSYNEQFF. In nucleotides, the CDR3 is TGTGCCAGCAGCTACCTTAGTCGCCCAAGCTCCTACAATGAGCAGTTCTTC.

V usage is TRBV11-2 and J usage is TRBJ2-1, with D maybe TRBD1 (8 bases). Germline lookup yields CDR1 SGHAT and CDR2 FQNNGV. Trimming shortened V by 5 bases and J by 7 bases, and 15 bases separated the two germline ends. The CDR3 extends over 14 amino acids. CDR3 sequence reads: CASSVDRGGNEQFF. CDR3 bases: TGTGCCAGCAGCGTCGACAGGGGAGGGAATGAGCAGTTCTTC. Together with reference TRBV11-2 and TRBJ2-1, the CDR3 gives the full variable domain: EAGVAQSPRYKIIEKRQSVAFWCNPISGHATLYWYQQILGQGPKLLIQFQNNGVVDDSQLPKDRFSAERLKGVDSTLKIQPAKLEDSAVYLCASSVDRGGNEQFFGPGTRLTVL.

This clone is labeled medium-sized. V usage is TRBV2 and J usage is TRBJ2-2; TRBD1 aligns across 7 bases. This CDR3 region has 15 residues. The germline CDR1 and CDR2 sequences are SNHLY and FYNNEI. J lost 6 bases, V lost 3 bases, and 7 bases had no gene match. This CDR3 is CASSEGTVFPGELFF. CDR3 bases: TGTGCCAGCAGTGAGGGGACAGTGTTTCCCGGGGAGCTGTTTTTT.

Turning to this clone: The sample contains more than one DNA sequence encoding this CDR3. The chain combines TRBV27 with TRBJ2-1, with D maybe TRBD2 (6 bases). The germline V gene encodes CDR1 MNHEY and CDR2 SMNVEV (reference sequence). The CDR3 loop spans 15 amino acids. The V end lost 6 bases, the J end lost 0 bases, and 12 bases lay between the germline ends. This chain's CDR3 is CASSPGTSSYNEQFF. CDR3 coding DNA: TGTGCCAGCAGCCCCGGGACTTCCTCCTACAATGAGCAGTTCTTC.

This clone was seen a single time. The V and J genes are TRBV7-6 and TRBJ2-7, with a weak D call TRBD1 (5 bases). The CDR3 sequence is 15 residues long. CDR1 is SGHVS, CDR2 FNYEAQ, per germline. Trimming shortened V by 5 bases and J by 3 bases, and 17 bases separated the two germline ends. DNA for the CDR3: TGTGCCAGCAGCCAACTTGAAGGGGTCATCTACGAGCAGTACTTC. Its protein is CASSQLEGVIYEQYF.

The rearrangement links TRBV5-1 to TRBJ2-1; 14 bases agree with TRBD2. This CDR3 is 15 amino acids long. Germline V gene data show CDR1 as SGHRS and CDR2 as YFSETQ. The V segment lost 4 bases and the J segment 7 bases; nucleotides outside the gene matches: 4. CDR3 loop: CASSQGLAGVNEQFF. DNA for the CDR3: TGCGCCAGCAGCCAGGGACTAGCGGGAGTGAATGAGCAGTTCTTC.